The clone carrying this T cell receptor beta chain was picked up many times. The hyperthyroidism patients had all been newly diagnosed, and their disease duration was under 2 months. Their ages ranged from 18 to 65 years. What was amplified from RNA transcripts were TCR beta CDR3 regions. The HTBI set primed first-round TCR CDR3 RT-PCR. TCRdb re-derived calls from the multiplex PCR reads in MiXCR, one entry per CDR3 protein. Of some 440,000 distinct CDR3 sequences in the sample, roughly 14% were seen once. The sample is drawn from a study of T cells in Graves' hyperthyroidism and ophthalmopathy. Study-level information: Staff took peripheral blood when the initial diagnosis was made, before any treatment began.

After removal of 5 bases from V and 4 bases from J, the junction contained 6 bases not matched to a gene. Germline loops: CDR1 MNHNS, CDR2 SASEGT. CDR3 length: 14 amino acids. The clonotype originates from a woman aged 18 to 35 with Graves' hyperthyroidism. This chain uses TRBV6-1 with TRBJ1-1, with 8 bases identical to TRBD1. Sequenced material: blood. The chain's CDR3 is CASSKTGEGTEAFF. The CDR3 DNA is TGTGCCAGCAGTAAGACAGGGGAAGGCACTGAAGCTTTCTTT.